The T cell receptor (beta chain) described here comes from a study of OX40 agonist ivuxolimab in advanced cancers. In the study overall: Each patient was given ivuxolimab into a vein every 2 weeks, at 0.01 to 10 mg/kg.

Some clones are missing from TCRdb's copy, which holds only in-frame ones; the method was immunoSEQ multiplex PCR. The sample lists some 100,000 clones, more than 90% occurring once. The CDR3 is 15 residues long. Germline lookup yields CDR1 WNHNN and CDR2 SYGVQD (reference sequence). J gave up 5 bases and V 0 bases, and 6 bases lay outside the gene matches. Points on this clone: Its antigen is currently unknown.

Study-level findings and limits: Both blood CD4+ and CD8+ T cells showed clonal growth by week 6 at 0.1 to 3.0 mg/kg.

The chain links TRBV10-1 to TRBJ2-7, with TRBD1 matching over 8 bases. This sequence originates from an adult with an advanced solid tumor such as melanoma, head and neck, liver or kidney cancer. The source material was CD4+ or CD8+ T cells sorted from blood, sampled in a trial of the OX40 agonist ivuxolimab. CDR3 nucleotides: TGCGCCAGCAGTGAGTCGGACAGGGCAACCGACGAGCAGTACTTC. Its protein is CASSESDRATDEQYF.